These 9 T cell receptor beta chains share one sample of origin, sequenced in a study of a mutant IDH1 vaccine in newly diagnosed glioma (dated by TCRdb to about 2021). These receptors have no known antigen. The time point label, read with the paper, signifies: week 5, during vaccination. Each vaccine dose was 300 ug of a 20-mer mutant IDH1 peptide in Montanide, given subcutaneously with topical imiquimod. The library relied on the immunoSEQ multiplex PCR assay. In TCRdb, the immuneACCESS table is reduced to in-frame sequences with V and J assigned. These tables do not hold every clone; where another copy was compared, an unresolved V gene accounts for under half, and the others remain unexplained. Within this sample are 50,000 or so clones, with around 80% of them counted one time only. The ten largest clones add up to 7% to 8.5% of the sample. This material consisted of PBMCs, taken from a glioma patient whose treatment included an IDH1 peptide vaccine. These TCRs come from a woman between 45 and 65 years old with glioma.

The gene calls are TRBV30 and TRBJ1-3, with TRBD1 identical over 7 bases. V gave up 5 bases and J gave up 2 bases; unmatched junction bases: 3. The CDR3 extends over 13 amino acids. Looked up from germline, CDR1 is GTSNPN and CDR2 is SVGIG (reference sequence). CDR3 sequence: CAWGTETGNTIYF. In nucleotides, the CDR3 is TGTGCCTGGGGGACAGAAACTGGAAACACCATATATTTT.

The genes are TRBV7-8 and TRBJ2-2; D perhaps matches TRBD2 (5 bases). CDR1 SGHVS and CDR2 FQNEAQ come from the germline V gene. This CDR3 region has 15 residues. V was pared by 5 bases and J by 4 bases, with 14 bases between. CDR3 region: CASSRSEGSTGELFF. The CDR3, as DNA: TGTGCCAGCAGCCGGTCCGAGGGAAGCACCGGGGAGCTGTTTTTT.

V usage is TRBV19 and J usage is TRBJ1-5, with 7 nucleotides matching TRBD1. With V trimmed by 6 bases and J by 7 bases, 9 bases remained unmatched. CDR1 is LNHDA, CDR2 SQIVND, per germline (reference sequence). The CDR3 loop spans 14 amino acids. The CDR3 DNA reads TGTGCCAGTAGCCGCAGACAGGGTTGGCAGCCCCAGCATTTT. Protein: CASSRRQGWQPQHF.

The chain employs TRBV18 and TRBJ1-1; no clear D. The CDR3 contains 16 residues. V was clipped by 0 bases and J by 0 bases, with 11 bases between them. CDR1 is KGHSH, CDR2 LQKENI, per germline. CDR3 DNA sequence: TGTGCCAGCTCACCACCGATGAAAGGGATGAACACTGAAGCTTTCTTT. This translates into CASSPPMKGMNTEAFF.

The chain couples TRBV5-4 to TRBJ2-7, with a tentative D call TRBD2 (5 bases). The CDR3 covers 15 residues. Germline V lookup: CDR1 SGHNT, CDR2 YYREEE (reference sequence). The V gene lost 0 bases and the J gene lost 5 bases, with 15 bases spanning the gap. The CDR3 protein is CASSLVGLGIHEQYF. CDR3 nucleotides: TGTGCCAGCAGCTTGGTTGGACTCGGGATTCACGAGCAGTACTTC.

The genes are TRBV4-3 and TRBJ1-4, with D perhaps TRBD1 (5 bases). The CDR3 has 17 amino acids. The germline V gene encodes CDR1 LGHNA and CDR2 YSLEER. The V end was cut by 4 bases, the J end by 6 bases, with 21 bases between. The CDR3, as DNA: TGCGCCAGCAGCCGCGGGAAGCCGGGACCGCGTCATGAAAAACTGTTTTTT. Its translation is CASSRGKPGPRHEKLFF.

The chain has TRBV10-2 and TRBJ1-3, with D uncertain. This CDR3 comprises 12 residues. V lost 8 bases and J lost 0, with 5 bases in between. Germline V gene lookup returns CDR1 WSHSY and CDR2 SAAADI. The DNA for the CDR3 is TGCGCCAGCGCTAGCTCTGGAAACACCATATATTTT. It is translated as CASASSGNTIYF.

The chain links TRBV5-6 to TRBJ2-7, with D hard to call. V was shortened by 0 bases and J by 4 bases, with 8 bases between the two germline ends. CDR3 length: 13 residues. Germline CDR1 SGHDT, CDR2 YYEEEE. The CDR3 nucleotides read TGTGCCAGCAGCTTGGCTACAGTTTACGAGCAGTACTTC. Translating gives CASSLATVYEQYF.

The chain is built from TRBV6-1 and TRBJ2-5; TRBD2 aligns across 12 bases. CDR1 is MNHNS, CDR2 SASEGT, per germline. The ends lost 2 bases at V and 6 bases at J; junction bases unmatched: 10. The CDR3 has 17 residues. The CDR3 loop is CASSERPSGGVWKTQYF. As DNA, the CDR3 is TGTGCCAGCAGTGAAAGGCCTAGCGGGGGGGTATGGAAGACCCAGTACTTC.